These 32 T cell receptor beta chains share one sample of origin, sequenced in a study. One entry per CDR3 protein, called by TCRdb with MiXCR from the 5' RACE reads. The table includes fewer than 15,000 distinct CDR3 sequences, 20% to 30% detected once. Sample: naive CD4+ T cells sorted from blood. Subset reported: naive CD4+ T cells, CD4+CD45RA+CD25-. These receptors originate from a female donor with breast cancer.

This clonotype has a count of ten or more. This rearrangement joins TRBV11-3 to TRBJ1-1; no clear D gene. V was clipped by 1 base and J by 1 base, with 4 bases between them. Germline-derived CDR1 and CDR2 are SGHNT and YENEEA. The CDR3 has 13 residues. The CDR3 nucleotides read TGTGCCAGCAGCTTAGGCGAGAACACTGAAGCTTTCTTT. This sequence encodes CASSLGENTEAFF.

This clonotype turned up a few times. The V call is TRBV7-2, the J call TRBJ2-3; tentative D call: TRBD2 (6 bases). This CDR3 comprises 16 residues. Trimming removed 0 bases from V and 3 bases from J, with 13 bases in between. The germline V gene has CDR1 SGHTA and CDR2 FQGNSA. CDR3 in DNA: TGTGCCAGCAGCTTAGCGAGGAGGGAGAGGACAGATACGCAGTATTTT. Encoded protein: CASSLARRERTDTQYF.

Worth noting for this clonotype: Here the CDR3 omits its conserved ending phenylalanine or tryptophan, so a read error is the likely source. The rearrangement joins TRBV11-2 to TRBJ2-1; a weak D match, TRBD2 (6 bases). The CDR3 extends over 17 amino acids. The V and J ends lost 4 bases and 1 base respectively, with 17 bases between them. Germline lookup yields CDR1 SGHAT and CDR2 FQNNGV. The CDR3 loop reads CASSSARWGESYNEQFS. The CDR3 DNA sequence: TGTGCCAGCAGCTCCGCTCGGTGGGGGGAATCCTACAATGAGCAGTTCTCC.

Only a few counts were recorded for this clonotype. The J gene is TRBJ2-3, the V gene TRBV6-5; 11 bases are shared with TRBD1. This CDR3 is 15 amino acids long. V lost 6 bases and J lost 4; bases outside the gene matches: 6. Germline V gives CDR1 MNHEY, CDR2 SVGAGI. Here the CDR3 DNA reads TGTGCCAGCAGACGGACAGGGGGCGCCGCAGATACGCAGTATTTT. The encoded protein is CASRRTGGAADTQYF.

This clonotype was counted many times. The chain combines TRBV20-1 with TRBJ2-1; 11 bases map to TRBD2. CDR1 and CDR2 from the germline V gene are DFQATT and SNEGSKA (reference sequence). The V and J ends lost 3 bases and 9 bases, in that order; junction bases with no gene match: 7. This CDR3 is 14 amino acids long. The CDR3 DNA reads as TGCAGTGCTAGCGAACTAGCGGGAGTTGGTGAGCAGTTCTTC. Amino acid sequence: CSASELAGVGEQFF.

This clonotype has only a few counts. CDR3 nucleotides: TGTGCCAGCAGCTTAGGTGGGATTAAAAGCGGGAGAGGGGTCACAGATACGCAGTATTTT. This gives the protein CASSLGGIKSGRGVTDTQYF. The chain has TRBV7-6 and TRBJ2-3; TRBD2 matches at 8 bases. The CDR3 consists of 20 residues. The germline V gene encodes CDR1 SGHVS and CDR2 FNYEAQ. V shed 1 base, J shed 2 bases, and the junction held 17 bases outside the gene matches. The variable domain in full, completed from reference TRBV7-6 and TRBJ2-3, reads GAGVSQSPRYKVTKRGQDVALRCDPISGHVSLYWYRQALGQGPEFLTYFNYEAQQDKSGLPNDRFSAERPEGSISTLTIQRTEQRDSAMYRCASSLGGIKSGRGVTDTQYFGPGTRLTVL.

This CDR3 reads CASSAQGVKRFF. The CDR3 DNA is TGCGCCAGCAGCGCCCAGGGGGTTAAGCGGTTCTTC. The V call is TRBV5-1, the J call TRBJ2-1; 7 nucleotides align to TRBD1. This CDR3 spans 12 amino acids. Germline lookup yields CDR1 SGHRS and CDR2 YFSETQ. Unmatched junction bases numbered 10, after V lost 4 bases and J lost 15 bases.

Turning to this clonotype: This CDR3 fails to terminate in the conserved phenylalanine or tryptophan, so it likely reflects a read error. The chain is built from TRBV11-2 and TRBJ2-7; D may be TRBD1 (6 bases). The germline V gene encodes CDR1 SGHAT and CDR2 FQNNGV. CDR3 length: 13 residues. The ends were cut back, 4 bases at V and 6 bases at J, with 13 bases in the middle. CDR3: CASSSTTGFEQYL. The CDR3 region has the DNA TGTGCCAGCAGCTCTACGACAGGTTTCGAGCAGTACCTC.

This clonotype appeared a single time. One base away lies a much larger clone, so this may be a sequencing read error. The chain joins TRBV18 to TRBJ1-2; tentative D call: TRBD1 (6 bases). CDR1 is KGHSH and CDR2 is LQKENI in the germline V gene. The CDR3 is 15 amino acids. The CDR3 is CASSPRDTTNCGYTF. In nucleotides, the CDR3 is TGTGCCAGCTCACCGCGGGACACAACTAACTGTGGCTACACCTTC.

Note on this clonotype: A much larger clone lies one base from this, so it may be a read error. The CDR3 does not end in the conserved phenylalanine or tryptophan, so this is likely a read error. The chain uses TRBV5-1 and TRBJ2-7, with 10 bases identical to TRBD2. The CDR3 consists of 14 residues. Trimming took 3 bases from V and 2 from J; bases not matched to a gene: 2. Germline lookup yields CDR1 SGHRS and CDR2 YFSETQ. CDR3 protein: CASSSSGRAYEQYL. The DNA for the CDR3 is TGCGCCAGCAGCTCTAGCGGGAGAGCCTACGAGCAGTACCTC.

Sample share makes this clonotype medium-sized. The chain links TRBV5-1 to TRBJ2-3; D call uncertain. CDR1 is SGHRS and CDR2 is YFSETQ in the germline V gene. The CDR3 is 14 amino acids. The V gene lost 8 bases and the J gene lost 0 bases, with 13 bases spanning the gap. The CDR3: CASSPSSSTDTQYF. The CDR3 DNA reads TGCGCCAGTTCGCCCAGTTCTAGCACAGATACGCAGTATTTT.

This clonotype was observed a few times. The chain carries TRBV15 and TRBJ2-1; a possible D gene is TRBD2 (5 bases). Germline CDR1 reads LNHNV; CDR2 reads YYDKDF (reference sequence). Trimming took 1 base from V and 12 from J, leaving 19 bases between them. CDR3 length: 15 residues. The CDR3 DNA follows: TGTGCCACCAGCAGAGCCGGTGAGAGGGAAGCCTTGCAGTTCTTC. Amino acid sequence: CATSRAGEREALQFF.

This clonotype is categorized as medium-sized. The rearrangement joins TRBV28 to TRBJ1-5, with unresolved D. The CDR3 has 14 residues. Germline V gene lookup returns CDR1 MDHEN and CDR2 SYDVKM. The V gene lost 4 bases and the J gene lost 7 bases, with 14 bases spanning the gap. This CDR3 is CASSSLGLEQPQHF. CDR3 bases: TGTGCCAGCAGTTCCCTAGGACTAGAACAGCCCCAGCATTTT.

This clonotype was found many times. This chain joins TRBV20-1 and TRBJ2-1; D uncertain. With 1 base removed from V and 0 bases from J, the gap between germline ends came to 10 bases. Germline assignment: CDR1 DFQATT and CDR2 SNEGSKA (reference sequence). This CDR3 has 15 residues. The CDR3 DNA reads as TGCAGTGCTAGAGCACCCGTTCGCTCCTACAATGAGCAGTTCTTC. Translating gives CSARAPVRSYNEQFF.

This chain joins TRBV7-9 and TRBJ2-2; 8 nucleotides align to TRBD2. The germline gives CDR1 SEHNR, CDR2 FQNEAQ (reference sequence). The CDR3 loop spans 17 amino acids. J gave up 6 bases and V 3 bases, and 12 bases lay outside the gene matches. CDR3 nucleotides: TGTGCCAGCAGCTTCCGGGGTGGACTAGCCGGTGCCGGGGAGCTGTTTTTT. This gives the protein CASSFRGGLAGAGELFF.

The chain links TRBV7-6 to TRBJ2-7, with a tentative D call TRBD1 (5 bases). Germline CDR1 reads SGHVS; CDR2 reads FNYEAQ. The CDR3 consists of 15 residues. V was shortened by 4 bases and J by 2 bases, with 15 bases between the two germline ends. The CDR3 loop reads CASSYKTDNPYEQYF. CDR3 DNA: TGTGCCAGCAGCTATAAGACAGATAACCCCTACGAGCAGTACTTC.

This clonotype was picked up many times. V is TRBV6-1 and J is TRBJ1-2; TRBD1 matches 7 bases. The germline gives CDR1 MNHNS, CDR2 SASEGT. The CDR3 runs 11 residues. The V and J ends lost 8 bases and 5 bases, in that order; junction bases with no gene match: 2. CDR3 sequence reads: CASRDSYGYTF. In DNA, the CDR3 is TGTGCCAGCCGGGACAGTTATGGCTACACCTTC.

This clonotype appeared many times. The chain joins TRBV5-1 to TRBJ2-1, with a weak D call TRBD2 (5 bases). Trimming cost V 0 bases and J 6 bases, with 10 bases left between them. Germline CDR1 is SGHRS and CDR2 is YFSETQ. The CDR3 contains 14 residues. The CDR3, as DNA: TGCGCCAGCAGCTTGGGGACTGCGTTCAATGAGCAGTTCTTC. Encoded protein: CASSLGTAFNEQFF.

The V and J genes are TRBV29-1 and TRBJ1-2, with D hard to call. Trimming shortened V by 1 base and J by 5 bases, and 14 bases separated the two germline ends. In germline, CDR1 is SQVTM, CDR2 ANQGSEA. The CDR3 is 14 amino acids. The CDR3 loop is CSVEGSGRTYGYTF. The CDR3 DNA is TGCAGCGTTGAAGGGTCCGGGCGTACGTATGGCTACACCTTC.

This clonotype ranks as medium-sized. The J gene is TRBJ1-1, the V gene TRBV12-3 or TRBV12-4, with D tentatively TRBD1 (6 bases). Trimming removed 3 bases from V and 5 bases from J, with 7 bases in between. The CDR3 runs 12 residues. The CDR3 protein is CASSFTGTEAFF. CDR3 bases: TGTGCCAGCAGTTTCACAGGGACTGAAGCTTTCTTT.

Concerning this clonotype itself: A read error may be the cause here, since a much bigger clone is one base away. The chain is built from TRBV5-1 and TRBJ2-1; D is undetermined. Germline loops: CDR1 SGHRS, CDR2 YFSETQ. The CDR3 sequence is 14 residues long. CDR3 residues: CASSLEGIYNEQSF. The DNA of the CDR3 is TGCGCCAGCAGCTTGGAGGGAATATACAATGAGCAGTCCTTC.

Regarding this clonotype: Relative to the germline gene, one junction end is altered; a read error may explain this. The chain is built from TRBV6-5 and TRBJ2-1; D uncertain. Germline loops: CDR1 MNHEY, CDR2 SVGAGI. The CDR3 is 15 residues long. The CDR3 DNA sequence: TGTGCCAGCAGTTACTCCCTCGGACGCTACAATGAGCGGTTCTTC. It yields the protein CASSYSLGRYNERFF.

Sample share makes this clonotype medium-sized (0.01 to 0.1%). V gene TRBV20-1 combines with J gene TRBJ2-1; D is perhaps TRBD2 (6 bases). The CDR3 is 13 amino acids. CDR1 is DFQATT, CDR2 SNEGSKA, per germline (reference sequence). V dropped 4 bases and J dropped 6 bases, with 13 bases sitting between them. The CDR3 nucleotides are TGCAGTGCTACCCTGGCGGGATTCAATGAGCAGTTCTTC. Its protein is CSATLAGFNEQFF.

By sample share, this clonotype is medium-sized (0.01 to 0.1%). This chain uses TRBV29-1 with TRBJ1-1; D unresolved. V shed 1 base and J shed 1 base, with 4 bases lying between them. The CDR3 has 12 residues. The germline CDR1 and CDR2 sequences are SQVTM and ANQGSEA. The chain's CDR3 is CSVEGQNTEAFF. The CDR3 DNA sequence: TGCAGCGTTGAAGGACAGAACACTGAAGCTTTCTTT. Looking up the rest from reference TRBV29-1 and TRBJ1-1 gives the full variable domain: SAVISQKPSRDICQRGTSLTIQCQVDSQVTMMFWYRQQPGQSLTLIATANQGSEATYESGFVIDKFPISRPNLTFSTLTVSNMSPEDSSIYLCSVEGQNTEAFFGQGTRLTVV.

About this clonotype itself: A clone one base away is much larger, so this may be a read error. The chain recombines TRBV6-5 with TRBJ2-1; D uncertain. CDR3 length: 11 residues. Trimming cost V 6 bases and J 4 bases, with 4 bases left between them. The germline CDR1 and CDR2 sequences are MNHEY and SVGAGI. CDR3 DNA sequence: TGTGCCAGCAGGGAGTACAATGAGCAGTTCTTC. Its protein is CASREYNEQFF.

This clonotype is termed medium-sized. The J gene is TRBJ1-1, the V gene TRBV5-1, with D perhaps matching TRBD1 (6 bases). Germline CDR1 is SGHRS and CDR2 is YFSETQ. This CDR3 is built from 14 residues. Deletions cut 4 bases from V and 1 base from J, with 11 bases between. CDR3 DNA sequence: TGCGCCAGCAGCCGCCTACAGGGGAACACTGAAGCTTTCTTT. Translated: CASSRLQGNTEAFF.

The rearrangement links TRBV12-3 or TRBV12-4 to TRBJ1-4; 11 nucleotides agree with TRBD1. The CDR3 sequence is 14 residues long. V shed 3 bases, J shed 10 bases, and the junction held 4 bases outside the gene matches. CDR3: CASSLGTGGGKLFF. The CDR3 bases are TGTGCCAGCAGTTTGGGGACAGGGGGAGGAAAACTGTTTTTT.

This clonotype has a handful of counts. The chain links TRBV7-9 to TRBJ2-1; TRBD2 agrees at 8 bases. With V trimmed by 5 bases and J by 7 bases, 7 bases remained unmatched. Germline V lookup: CDR1 SEHNR, CDR2 FQNEAQ (reference sequence). CDR3 length equals 14 residues. This CDR3 is CASSRSGSVNEQFF. The CDR3 region has the DNA TGTGCCAGCAGCCGAAGCGGGAGCGTAAATGAGCAGTTCTTC.

The chain is built from TRBV6-5 and TRBJ2-1; D is unclear. The germline V gene has CDR1 MNHEY and CDR2 SVGAGI. The CDR3 is made up of 14 amino acids. Trimming pared 8 bases from V and 1 base from J, leaving 12 bases between. The CDR3 loop reads CASGRIGSYNEQFF. The CDR3 bases are TGTGCCAGCGGCCGCATCGGTTCCTACAATGAGCAGTTCTTC.

This clonotype was counted many times. The gene calls are TRBV5-1 and TRBJ2-1; TRBD2 is a possible D gene (6 bases). V lost 3 bases and J lost 9, with 25 bases in between. CDR3 length: 17 amino acids. Germline V gene sequence: CDR1 SGHRS, CDR2 YFSETQ. The CDR3 is CASSSPEGLFQRAEQFF. The CDR3 bases are TGCGCCAGCAGCTCTCCTGAGGGACTCTTTCAACGTGCTGAGCAGTTCTTC.

Notes on this clonotype: Given a much more abundant clone one base away, this may be a read error. Without the conserved terminal phenylalanine or tryptophan, this CDR3 likely stems from a read error. The gene calls are TRBV30 and TRBJ2-1; D might be TRBD1 (6 bases). The V gene's germline CDR1 is GTSNPN and CDR2 SVGIG (reference sequence). V dropped 5 bases and J dropped 4 bases, with 12 bases sitting between them. The CDR3 loop spans 13 amino acids. The CDR3 DNA reads as TGTGCCTGGGCCCGGGACACATACAATGAGCAGTTCTCC. As protein: CAWARDTYNEQFS.

This clonotype was observed many times. This could be a read error, since a much larger clone is one nucleotide away. The V gene is TRBV4-2, the J gene TRBJ2-7; D is unresolved. This CDR3 contains 15 residues. Germline V gives CDR1 LGHNA, CDR2 YNFKEQ. Deletions cut 1 base from V and 6 bases from J, with 16 bases between. The CDR3 bases are TGTGCCAGCAGCCAAGGAAGTGGAAGGGTGCCCGAGCAGTACTTC. Translated: CASSQGSGRVPEQYF.